These T cell receptor beta chains were read from a single sample in a study of cytomegalovirus exposure and HLA in healthy donors. Clones were read by immunoSEQ multiplex PCR, and TCRdb kept only the in-frame ones, dropping some. Of approximately 140,000 clones in the sample, roughly four fifths are singletons; the top ten hold 2% to 3%. The sample consisted of PBMCs. These receptors all come from a male donor in good health and CMV-seronegative. Each CDR3 is given with its conserved first and last residue. The order of the fields is CDR3 protein, CDR3 DNA, clone size, J gene, V gene, D gene. D genes are given only for firm matches. Expanded clones are given a class, and other clones once, few, many or no size at all.

CDR3: CASSPGGSGEKLFF
DNA: TGTGCCAGCAGCCCGGGGGGGTCGGGTGAAAAACTGTTTTTT
size: .
J: TRBJ1-4
V: TRBV5-4
D: .

CDR3: CASSQELQQETQYF
DNA: TGTGCCAGCAGCCAAGAGTTGCAGCAAGAGACCCAGTACTTC
size: .
J: TRBJ2-5
V: TRBV4-2
D: .

CDR3: CASSYFGSFYEQYF
DNA: TGTGCCAGCAGTTACTTTGGCTCTTTCTACGAGCAGTACTTC
size: .
J: TRBJ2-7
V: TRBV6-5
D: .

CDR3: CAISPGAPKETQYF
DNA: TGTGCCATCAGTCCGGGAGCACCCAAAGAGACCCAGTACTTC
size: .
J: TRBJ2-5
V: TRBV10-3
D: .

CDR3: CASSDYPSGRGDTQYF
DNA: TGTGCCAGCAGCGACTATCCTAGCGGGAGAGGTGATACGCAGTATTTT
size: .
J: TRBJ2-3
V: TRBV7-8
D: TRBD2

CDR3: CASSPQSGTSGYNEQFF
DNA: TGTGCCAGCAGTCCACAATCCGGGACTAGCGGGTACAATGAGCAGTTCTTC
size: once
J: TRBJ2-1
V: TRBV7-9
D: TRBD2

CDR3: CASSMDTGTSREQYF
DNA: TGTGCCAGCAGCATGGATACCGGGACTAGCAGAGAGCAGTACTTC
size: .
J: TRBJ2-7
V: TRBV13
D: TRBD2

CDR3: CASRLGLRNEQFF
DNA: TGTGCCAGCAGACTAGGGCTTCGCAATGAGCAGTTCTTC
size: .
J: TRBJ2-1
V: TRBV2
D: .

CDR3: CASSLPSEKLFF
DNA: TGTGCCAGCAGCTTACCTAGTGAAAAACTGTTTTTT
size: .
J: TRBJ1-4
V: TRBV7-2
D: .

CDR3: CASSLAVGRHNEQFF
DNA: TGCGCCAGCAGCTTGGCGGTGGGGCGCCACAATGAGCAGTTCTTC
size: .
J: TRBJ2-1
V: TRBV5-1
D: .

CDR3: CSVEGESSGRRREQFF
DNA: TGCAGCGTTGAAGGGGAGTCTAGCGGGAGAAGGCGGGAGCAGTTCTTC
size: few
J: TRBJ2-1
V: TRBV29-1
D: TRBD2

CDR3: CSAGGLAGEEQFF
DNA: TGCAGCGCAGGGGGACTAGCGGGAGAGGAGCAGTTCTTC
size: .
J: TRBJ2-1
V: TRBV29-1
D: TRBD2

CDR3: CASSLQGAQPQHF
DNA: TGTGCCAGTAGTCTTCAGGGGGCTCAGCCCCAGCATTTT
size: .
J: TRBJ1-5
V: TRBV19
D: TRBD1

CDR3: CSVRPLDNIQYF
DNA: TGCAGCGTTCGTCCACTCGATAACATTCAGTACTTC
size: .
J: TRBJ2-4
V: TRBV29-1
D: .

CDR3: CASSDQGANTEAFF
DNA: TGTGCCAGCAGTGATCAGGGGGCGAACACTGAAGCTTTCTTT
size: few
J: TRBJ1-1
V: TRBV2
D: TRBD1

CDR3: CASSHTLGQGAHEQYF
DNA: TGCGCCAGCAGCCACACCCTTGGACAGGGGGCCCACGAGCAGTACTTC
size: once
J: TRBJ2-7
V: TRBV4-1
D: TRBD1

CDR3: CRVGGNQPQHF
DNA: TGCAGAGTGGGCGGCAATCAGCCCCAGCATTTT
size: .
J: TRBJ1-5
V: TRBV20-1
D: .

CDR3: CASRGDRAGNTEAFF
DNA: TGTGCCAGCAGGGGGGACAGGGCAGGGAACACTGAAGCTTTCTTT
size: .
J: TRBJ1-1
V: TRBV27
D: TRBD1

CDR3: CASSPGQSSYNEQFF
DNA: TGTGCCAGCAGTCCAGGACAGAGCTCCTACAATGAGCAGTTCTTC
size: .
J: TRBJ2-1
V: TRBV9
D: .

CDR3: CASSFKGAAGGETQYF
DNA: TGCGCCAGCAGCTTTAAGGGGGCAGCGGGAGGCGAGACCCAGTACTTC
size: .
J: TRBJ2-5
V: TRBV5-1
D: TRBD2

CDR3: CASSMASEYEQYF
DNA: TGTGCCAGTAGTATGGCTAGCGAGTACGAGCAGTACTTC
size: .
J: TRBJ2-7
V: TRBV19
D: .

CDR3: CASSSGTGGNTIYF
DNA: TGTGCCAGCAGCTCCGGGACAGGGGGAAACACCATATATTTT
size: .
J: TRBJ1-3
V: TRBV5-6
D: TRBD1

CDR3: CASSLGQGGETQYF
DNA: TGTGCCAGCAGCCTCGGACAGGGTGGGGAGACCCAGTACTTC
size: .
J: TRBJ2-5
V: TRBV11-2
D: TRBD1

CDR3: CASSSTGEGLDNEQFF
DNA: TGTGCCAGCAGTTCCACGGGGGAGGGCCTGGACAATGAGCAGTTCTTC
size: .
J: TRBJ2-1
V: TRBV28
D: TRBD2

CDR3: CASSLAGDQPQHF
DNA: TGTGCCAGCAGCTTAGCAGGGGATCAGCCCCAGCATTTT
size: few
J: TRBJ1-5
V: TRBV7-2
D: .